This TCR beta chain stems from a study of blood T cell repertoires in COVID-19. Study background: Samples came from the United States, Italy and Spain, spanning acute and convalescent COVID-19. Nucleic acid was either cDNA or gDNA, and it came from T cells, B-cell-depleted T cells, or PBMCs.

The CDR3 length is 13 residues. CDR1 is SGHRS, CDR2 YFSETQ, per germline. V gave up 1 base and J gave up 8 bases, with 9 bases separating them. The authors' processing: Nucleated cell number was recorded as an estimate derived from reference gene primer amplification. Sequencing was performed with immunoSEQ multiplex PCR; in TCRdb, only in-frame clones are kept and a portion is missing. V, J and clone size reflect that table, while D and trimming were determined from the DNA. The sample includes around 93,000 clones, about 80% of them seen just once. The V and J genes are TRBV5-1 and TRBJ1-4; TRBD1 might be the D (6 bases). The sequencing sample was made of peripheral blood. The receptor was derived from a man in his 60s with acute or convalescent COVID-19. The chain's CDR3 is CASSLSQGEKLFF. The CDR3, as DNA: TGCGCCAGCAGCTTGAGTCAGGGGGAAAAACTGTTTTTT.